The 21 T cell receptor beta chains presented below share a single source sample, sequenced in a study of cytomegalovirus exposure and HLA in healthy donors. PCR primers comprised 60 Vbeta and 13 Jbeta primers. Using immunoSEQ multiplex PCR, the repertoire was profiled, and TCRdb retains in-frame clones only, with some absent. The repertoire holds roughly 110,000 clones, over 75% seen once, with approximately 11% in the top ten. The sample consisted of PBMCs. Every receptor here comes from a man between 35 and 55 years old in good health and CMV-seropositive.

This chain links TRBV5-6 with TRBJ1-1; 9 bases are shared with TRBD1. The CDR3 contains 15 residues. The germline CDR1 and CDR2 sequences are SGHDT and YYEEEE. Trimming cost V 3 bases and J 1 base; bases outside gene matches: 4. The CDR3 nucleotides read TGTGCCAGCAGCTGGGACAGGGACTCGAACACTGAAGCTTTCTTT. Translated: CASSWDRDSNTEAFF.

The rearrangement uses TRBV11-3 and TRBJ2-7, with 13 bases aligning to TRBD2. V was pared by 5 bases and J by 6 bases, with 10 bases of the junction left unmatched. Per the germline V gene, CDR1 is SGHNT and CDR2 is YENEEA. The CDR3 has 16 residues. This CDR3 reads CASSDAGTSGDGEQYF. The CDR3, as DNA: TGTGCCAGCAGCGACGCCGGGACTAGCGGGGACGGCGAGCAGTACTTC.

The J gene is TRBJ1-3, the V gene TRBV7-9; unclear D gene. Germline CDR1 SEHNR, CDR2 FQNEAQ (reference sequence). V lost 5 bases to trimming and J lost 2 bases, with 7 bases between them. CDR3 length: 13 amino acids. The DNA of the CDR3 is TGTGCCAGCAGCCGGGGAGCTGGAAACACCATATATTTT. It translates to CASSRGAGNTIYF.

The J gene is TRBJ2-2, the V gene TRBV6-4; 8 nucleotides line up with TRBD2. The CDR3 totals 14 residues. Germline V gene data show CDR1 as MRHNA and CDR2 as SNTAGT. Trimming took 4 bases from V and 5 from J; bases not matched to a gene: 3. In nucleotides, the CDR3 is TGTGCCAGCAGTGGTAGCGGGGAAACCGGGGAGCTGTTTTTT. This translates into CASSGSGETGELFF.

This chain joins TRBV19 and TRBJ2-5, with 8 nucleotides matching TRBD2. This CDR3 has 14 residues. The V segment lost 6 bases and the J segment 5 bases; nucleotides outside the gene matches: 8. Germline values: CDR1 LNHDA, CDR2 SQIVND (reference sequence). The CDR3 loop is CASSGGAGWETQYF. The CDR3 DNA sequence: TGTGCCAGTAGCGGGGGGGCCGGTTGGGAGACCCAGTACTTC.

The chain combines TRBV6-6 with TRBJ2-3; the D is unclear. Per germline, CDR1 MNHNY and CDR2 SVGAGI (reference sequence). CDR3 length equals 15 residues. V was trimmed by 4 bases and J by 0 bases, leaving 11 bases between them. The CDR3 reads CASSLYTVSTDTQYF. The CDR3 nucleotides are TGTGCCAGCAGTTTGTACACAGTAAGCACAGATACGCAGTATTTT.

This chain connects TRBV25-1 to TRBJ2-7, with D maybe TRBD2 (5 bases). Germline values: CDR1 MGHDK, CDR2 SYGVNS. The CDR3 contains 17 residues. Between the trimmed V and J ends, which lost 3 bases and 0 bases, there was a span of 18 bases. The CDR3 protein is CASSDPRSAASSYEQYF. The CDR3, as DNA: TGTGCCAGCAGTGACCCCCGGTCAGCGGCTAGCTCCTACGAGCAGTACTTC.

This chain uses TRBV4-1 with TRBJ2-5, with TRBD2 matching over 11 bases. The CDR3 has 17 residues. Germline V gene sequence: CDR1 MGHRA, CDR2 YSYEKL. V was clipped by 4 bases and J by 7 bases; unmatched bases: 14. The CDR3 spells CASSPGSGGAVTGTQYF. In DNA, the CDR3 is TGCGCCAGCAGCCCGGGTAGCGGGGGGGCCGTTACCGGGACCCAGTACTTC.

The V and J genes are TRBV28 and TRBJ2-5; possibly TRBD1 for D (6 bases). The germline V and J ends were trimmed by 2 bases and 2 bases, with 18 bases remaining between them. This CDR3 comprises 17 residues. The germline V gene encodes CDR1 MDHEN and CDR2 SYDVKM. CDR3: CASSLSPDSPKQETQYF. The CDR3 DNA sequence: TGTGCCAGCAGTTTAAGCCCGGACAGTCCAAAGCAAGAGACCCAGTACTTC. The full variable domain, with the rest looked up from reference TRBV28 and TRBJ2-5, is DVKVTQSSRYLVKRTGEKVFLECVQDMDHENMFWYRQDPGLGLRLIYFSYDVKMKEKGDIPEGYSVSREKKERFSLILESASTNQTSMYLCASSLSPDSPKQETQYFGPGTRLLVL.

V is TRBV7-2 and J is TRBJ2-5; 7 nucleotides match TRBD1. The J segment lost 3 bases and the V segment lost 5 bases, leaving 0 bases of the junction unmatched. There are 12 residues in the CDR3. Germline assignment: CDR1 SGHTA and CDR2 FQGNSA. This chain's CDR3 is CASSDREETQYF. CDR3 coding DNA: TGTGCCAGCAGCGACAGGGAAGAGACCCAGTACTTC.

This clone was observed a few times. This sequence joins TRBV2 and TRBJ2-7, with 7 bases matching TRBD2. The CDR3 covers 14 residues. Germline trimming cut 2 bases from V and 9 bases from J; bases unmatched to any gene: 10. Germline V gene data show CDR1 as SNHLY and CDR2 as FYNNEI. The CDR3 region is CASSEILGGNGQYF. CDR3 coding DNA: TGTGCCAGCAGTGAAATCTTGGGAGGGAATGGGCAGTACTTC. Supplemented by reference TRBV2 and TRBJ2-7, the full variable domain reads EPEVTQTPSHQVTQMGQEVILRCVPISNHLYFYWYRQILGQKVEFLVSFYNNEISEKSEIFDDQFSVERPDGSNFTLKIRSTKLEDSAMYFCASSEILGGNGQYFGPGTRLTVT.

The chain couples TRBV2 to TRBJ2-5; D is possibly TRBD2 (5 bases). The V gene's germline CDR1 is SNHLY and CDR2 FYNNEI. CDR3 length: 14 amino acids. Trimming removed 3 bases from V and 2 bases from J, with 10 bases in between. CDR3 residues: CASSDSRGQETQYF. Here the CDR3 DNA reads TGTGCCAGCAGTGATTCCCGGGGTCAAGAGACCCAGTACTTC.

This chain uses TRBV28 with TRBJ2-1, with 8 bases identical to TRBD1. The CDR3 runs 15 residues. Germline CDR1 reads MDHEN; CDR2 reads SYDVKM. The trim removed 4 bases at V and 8 bases at J, leaving 10 bases unmatched. CDR3 amino acids: CASSYRTGMVDEQFF. DNA of the CDR3: TGTGCCAGCAGTTACAGGACAGGGATGGTGGATGAGCAGTTCTTC.

A few counts support this clone. This chain uses TRBV15 with TRBJ2-7, with 7 bases fitting TRBD1. The germline CDR1 and CDR2 sequences are LNHNV and YYDKDF (reference sequence). With 3 bases clipped from V and 7 bases from J, the junction kept 6 bases outside the gene matches. The CDR3 is 13 residues long. Here the CDR3 reads CATSSLTGVEQYF. CDR3 in DNA: TGTGCCACCAGCAGTCTTACAGGGGTTGAGCAGTACTTC.

Turning to this clone: One end of the junction fails to match germline, which may point to a read error. The V call is TRBV7-9, the J call TRBJ1-1, with D unresolved. This CDR3 comprises 14 residues. Looked up from germline, CDR1 is SEHNR and CDR2 is FQNEAQ (reference sequence). The CDR3 protein is CSSSLHGEGAEAFF. In nucleotides, the CDR3 is TGTTCCAGCAGCCTCCACGGGGAGGGCGCTGAAGCTTTCTTT.

The chain has TRBV28 and TRBJ2-2; the D is unclear. CDR1 and CDR2 from the germline V gene are MDHEN and SYDVKM. V dropped 10 bases and J dropped 4 bases, with 13 bases sitting between them. There are 13 residues in the CDR3. Written as DNA, the CDR3 is TGTGCCACCACCAGGTCTACCACCGGGGAGCTGTTTTTT. Translation: CATTRSTTGELFF.

V usage is TRBV5-1 and J usage is TRBJ2-2; 11 bases are shared with TRBD2. There are 16 residues in the CDR3. Trimming cost V 5 bases and J 4 bases; bases outside gene matches: 7. Germline-derived CDR1 and CDR2 are SGHRS and YFSETQ. The CDR3 sequence: CASSSIAGGTTGELFF. DNA for the CDR3: TGCGCCAGCAGTTCGATAGCGGGGGGGACCACCGGGGAGCTGTTTTTT.

This clone was seen once. This chain links TRBV2 with TRBJ2-5, with TRBD1 identical over 9 bases. The J call may be wrong; the DNA end is better matched by TRBJ2-7. Germline lookup yields CDR1 SNHLY and CDR2 FYNNEI. This CDR3 comprises 16 residues. For the CDR3, the DNA is TGTGCCAGCAAATTGTGGACGGGGACAGGGAGGCACGAGCAGTACTTC. Translating it yields CASKLWTGTGRHEQYF.

This chain joins TRBV30 and TRBJ2-2, with 11 bases lining up with TRBD2. The CDR3 loop spans 17 amino acids. V shed 3 bases and J 4 bases; nucleotides not matched to a gene: 10. Germline V gene sequence: CDR1 GTSNPN, CDR2 SVGIG (reference sequence). The CDR3 protein is CAWREIAGGQGTGELFF. The CDR3 DNA follows: TGTGCCTGGAGGGAAATAGCGGGGGGGCAGGGCACCGGGGAGCTGTTTTTT.

As regards this clone: The final CDR3 position lacks the conserved phenylalanine or tryptophan, pointing to a likely read error. No DNA is shown, since the ends of the CDR3 on it are uncertain; the CDR3 is the one TCRdb lists. J is TRBJ1-5 and V is TRBV10-3. The CDR3 adds up to 15 amino acids, both ends counted. CDR1 and CDR2 from the germline V gene are ENHRY and SYGVKD. The CDR3 sequence is CASEETGNPNQPQHL.

The chain combines TRBV27 with TRBJ2-5, with 10 positions matching TRBD1. The J segment lost 0 bases and the V segment lost 5 bases, leaving 3 bases of the junction unmatched. The CDR3 loop spans 15 amino acids. CDR1 is MNHEY, CDR2 SMNVEV, per germline (reference sequence). The CDR3 loop reads CASSGTGVYQETQYF. The DNA of the CDR3 is TGTGCCAGCAGTGGGACAGGGGTGTACCAAGAGACCCAGTACTTC.